These 23 T cell receptor beta chains originate from one sample sequenced in a study of post-analysis software for immune sequencing data. TCR beta cDNA libraries had unique molecular identifiers. TCRdb re-called the PCR reads through MiXCR, storing one row per CDR3 protein. This sample yields around 200,000 distinct CDR3 sequences, of which approximately 29% are seen a single time; more than 3% belongs to the top ten. General study results and limits: Five or six TRBV segments, TRBV5-6, TRBV5-1 and TRBV20-1 among them, were found more frequent in patients than controls.

These receptors' antigens are unknown. Sequencing was done on a sample of blood. The receptors were sampled from a girl aged 2-17 years with multiple sclerosis.

The rearrangement links TRBV3-1 to TRBJ2-6, with D perhaps TRBD1 or TRBD2 (5 bases each). The CDR3 covers 16 residues. V was pared by 0 bases and J by 8 bases, with 14 bases between. Germline V gene lookup returns CDR1 LGHDT and CDR2 YNNKEL (reference sequence). The CDR3 reads CASSQDGTILSNVLTF. The CDR3 DNA reads as TGTGCCAGCAGCCAAGATGGGACCATCCTGTCCAACGTCCTGACTTTC.

This clonotype was found many times. V usage is TRBV5-1 and J usage is TRBJ2-1; D may be TRBD1 (6 bases). The CDR3 totals 14 residues. Deletions cut 4 bases from V and 0 bases from J, with 8 bases between. The germline CDR1 and CDR2 sequences are SGHRS and YFSETQ. This CDR3 reads CASSGQSSYNEQFF. The CDR3 DNA reads as TGCGCCAGCAGCGGACAGAGCTCCTACAATGAGCAGTTCTTC.

This clonotype was observed at least ten times. The J gene is TRBJ2-7, the V gene TRBV20-1; D call uncertain. The CDR3 totals 14 residues. The germline V and J ends were trimmed by 3 bases and 7 bases, with 19 bases remaining between them. CDR1 and CDR2 from the germline V gene are DFQATT and SNEGSKA (reference sequence). As DNA, the CDR3 is TGCAGTGCTAGGGGTGACGGAAGGCCGAGTGAGCAGTACTTC. Its protein is CSARGDGRPSEQYF.

About this clonotype itself: A much larger clone differs from this one at a single base, so this may be a read error. The V and J genes are TRBV29-1 and TRBJ2-7; D may be TRBD1 or TRBD2 (5 bases each). Germline CDR1 reads SQVTM; CDR2 reads ANQGSEA. V was clipped by 5 bases and J by 6 bases, with 11 bases between them. The length of the CDR3 is 11 residues. The DNA of the CDR3 is TGCAGCGTTACCCCGGGGACCGAGCAGTACTTC. Translation gives CSVTPGTEQYF.

The CDR3 loop is CASSYTIKEPQHF. The CDR3 region has the DNA TGTGCCAGCAGTTACACTATTAAGGAGCCCCAGCATTTT. The chain links TRBV6-5 to TRBJ1-5; D uncertain. The V gene lost 2 bases and the J gene lost 8 bases, with 10 bases spanning the gap. The CDR3 loop spans 13 amino acids. CDR1 is MNHEY and CDR2 is SVGAGI in the germline V gene.

The rearrangement uses TRBV7-2 and TRBJ2-3; D call uncertain. Trimming shortened V by 6 bases and J by 2 bases, and 6 bases separated the two germline ends. CDR3 length: 12 residues. The germline V gene has CDR1 SGHTA and CDR2 FQGNSA. The CDR3 loop is CASSYFTDTQYF. In DNA form, the CDR3 reads TGTGCCAGCAGTTATTTCACAGATACGCAGTATTTT.

This clonotype was picked up a small number of times. The rearrangement joins TRBV9 to TRBJ1-1; D is unresolved. V lost 3 bases and J lost 8, with 14 bases in between. The V gene's germline CDR1 is SGDLS and CDR2 YYNGEE. The CDR3 has 13 residues. The CDR3 DNA is TGTGCCAGCAGCGCCATCCCGGAGTCAGAAGCTTTCTTT. Translation: CASSAIPESEAFF. Variable domain in full (rest from reference TRBV9 and TRBJ1-1): DSGVTQTPKHLITATGQRVTLRCSPRSGDLSVYWYQQSLDQGLQFLIQYYNGEERAKGNILERFSAQQFPDLHSELNLSSLELGDSALYFCASSAIPESEAFFGQGTRLTVV.

This clonotype has a handful of counts. The chain carries TRBV28 and TRBJ1-2; TRBD1 agrees at 7 bases. The CDR3 loop spans 15 amino acids. Germline lookup yields CDR1 MDHEN and CDR2 SYDVKM. V lost 1 base, J lost 8 bases, and 10 bases stayed unmatched. DNA for the CDR3: TGTGCCAGCAGTTTATTTCCGAGGACAGGACTAGGCTACACCTTC. Its protein product is CASSLFPRTGLGYTF.

As concerns this clonotype: Just one base apart from a much larger clone, this may be a read error. V gene TRBV10-3 combines with J gene TRBJ2-1, with TRBD2 matching over 8 bases. V was pared by 4 bases and J by 10 bases, with 3 bases of the junction left unmatched. CDR1 and CDR2 (germline): ENHRY, SYGVKD. This CDR3 is 12 amino acids long. The CDR3 DNA sequence: TGTGCCATCAGTGCAGCGGGAGACGAGCAGTTCTTC. This sequence encodes CAISAAGDEQFF.

This clonotype was observed many times. The chain combines TRBV6-5 with TRBJ1-6; TRBD1 aligns across 7 bases. CDR1 is MNHEY, CDR2 SVGAGI, per germline. This CDR3 has 15 amino acids. V shed 5 bases and J 7 bases; nucleotides not matched to a gene: 8. CDR3 nucleotides: TGTGCCAGCAGTCCCAGACAGGGTTGGAATTCACCCCTCCACTTT. Amino acid sequence: CASSPRQGWNSPLHF.

Remarks on this clonotype: Given a much more abundant clone one base away, this may be a read error. The chain couples TRBV13 to TRBJ2-3; TRBD2 agrees at 11 bases. Germline V gives CDR1 PRHDT, CDR2 FYEKMQ (reference sequence). The CDR3 is made up of 16 amino acids. The CDR3 DNA is TGTGCCAGCAGCTCACTTACTAGCGGGAGCACAGGTACGCAGTATTTT. It specifies CASSSLTSGSTGTQYF.

This clonotype appeared a single time. The chain is built from TRBV6-1 and TRBJ1-3; D is ambiguous. Trimming cost V 8 bases and J 0 bases, with 14 bases left between them. This CDR3 contains 15 residues. Germline CDR1 reads MNHNS; CDR2 reads SASEGT. In nucleotides, the CDR3 is TGTGCCAGCCGTGTGCGACCGCACTCTGGAAACACCATATATTTT. The encoded protein is CASRVRPHSGNTIYF.

The V gene is TRBV20-1, the J gene TRBJ1-1; 7 nucleotides line up with TRBD1. The CDR3 loop spans 13 amino acids. Per germline, CDR1 DFQATT and CDR2 SNEGSKA (reference sequence). The J segment lost 3 bases and the V segment lost 5 bases, leaving 6 bases of the junction unmatched. The CDR3 reads CSARSTGHTEAFF. CDR3 bases: TGCAGTGCTCGATCGACAGGGCACACTGAAGCTTTCTTT.

The chain is built from TRBV9 and TRBJ2-5; D not certain. V was clipped by 3 bases and J by 1 base, with 10 bases between them. The CDR3 totals 14 residues. The germline V gene has CDR1 SGDLS and CDR2 YYNGEE. CDR3 nucleotide sequence: TGTGCCAGCAGCGAAGGGCCCTTCCAAGAGACCCAGTACTTC. Translated: CASSEGPFQETQYF.

This chain connects TRBV11-1 to TRBJ2-3; 10 bases align to TRBD1. The CDR3 has 15 amino acids. Per germline, CDR1 SGHAT and CDR2 FQDESV (reference sequence). V trimming: 3 bases; J trimming: 3 bases; junction bases outside the gene matches: 3. The CDR3 DNA reads TGTGCCAGCAGCTTTGACAGGGGGCCTACAGATACGCAGTATTTT. Protein: CASSFDRGPTDTQYF. The complete variable domain, with remaining parts taken from reference TRBV11-1 and TRBJ2-3, reads EAEVAQSPRYKITEKSQAVAFWCDPISGHATLYWYRQILGQGPELLVQFQDESVVDDSQLPKDRFSAERLKGVDSTLKIQPAELGDSAMYLCASSFDRGPTDTQYFGPGTRLTVL.

This clonotype was counted only a few times. The V and J genes are TRBV12-3 or TRBV12-4 and TRBJ1-2; D unresolved. This CDR3 is 14 amino acids long. Trimming cost V 0 bases and J 0 bases, with 5 bases left between them. Here the CDR3 reads CASSLARSNYGYTF. The CDR3 bases are TGTGCCAGCAGTTTAGCCAGGTCTAACTATGGCTACACCTTC.

This clonotype came up many times. The CDR3 loop reads CASSLGGVLPYNEQFF. The CDR3, as DNA: TGCGCCAGCAGCTTGGGAGGGGTTCTCCCCTACAATGAGCAGTTCTTC. The gene calls are TRBV5-1 and TRBJ2-1; perhaps D is TRBD1 or TRBD2 (5 bases each). The CDR3 is made up of 16 amino acids. Germline assignment: CDR1 SGHRS and CDR2 YFSETQ. V lost 0 bases to trimming and J lost 2 bases, with 12 bases between them. The variable domain in full, completed from reference TRBV5-1 and TRBJ2-1, reads KAGVTQTPRYLIKTRGQQVTLSCSPISGHRSVSWYQQTPGQGLQFLFEYFSETQRNKGNFPGRFSGRQFSNSRSEMNVSTLELGDSALYLCASSLGGVLPYNEQFFGPGTRLTVL.

The sample holds a few counts of this clonotype. The chain is built from TRBV4-1 and TRBJ1-1, with TRBD1 matching over 7 bases. The germline gives CDR1 MGHRA, CDR2 YSYEKL. Trimming took 3 bases from V and 5 from J; bases not matched to a gene: 6. The CDR3 runs to 14 residues. DNA for the CDR3: TGCGCCAGCAGCCACAACCTCAGGGGGACTGAAGCTTTCTTT. It translates to CASSHNLRGTEAFF.

This chain uses TRBV20-1 with TRBJ2-5, with D possibly being TRBD1 (5 bases). V was trimmed by 0 bases and J by 5 bases, leaving 16 bases between them. This CDR3 spans 15 amino acids. Looked up from germline, CDR1 is DFQATT and CDR2 is SNEGSKA (reference sequence). CDR3 protein: CSARDFQGQMETQYF. The DNA of the CDR3 is TGCAGTGCTAGAGACTTCCAGGGCCAGATGGAGACCCAGTACTTC.

At least ten counts were recorded for this clonotype. This chain uses TRBV5-1 with TRBJ2-1; D gene ambiguous. The V and J ends lost 1 base and 8 bases respectively, with 16 bases between them. The CDR3 contains 15 residues. The germline V gene has CDR1 SGHRS and CDR2 YFSETQ. The CDR3 bases are TGCGCCAGCAGCTTGTTGGGCCCACGAATGGATGAGCAGTTCTTC. Its protein product is CASSLLGPRMDEQFF.

This clonotype was observed many times. The chain links TRBV5-1 to TRBJ2-3, with TRBD2 identical over 8 bases. CDR1 and CDR2 from the germline V gene are SGHRS and YFSETQ. The CDR3 consists of 16 residues. Unmatched junction bases numbered 9, after V lost 0 bases and J lost 6 bases. CDR3 sequence (DNA): TGCGCCAGCAGCTTGGTTTCGGCGGGAGGCGCGGATACGCAGTATTTT. It translates to CASSLVSAGGADTQYF.

The V gene is TRBV29-1, the J gene TRBJ2-7, with D possibly being TRBD1 (5 bases). Germline assignment: CDR1 SQVTM and CDR2 ANQGSEA. The V and J ends lost 4 bases and 2 bases respectively, with 12 bases between them. CDR3 length equals 13 residues. CDR3: CSVVEQGPYEQYF. Written as DNA, the CDR3 is TGCAGCGTTGTAGAGCAGGGCCCCTACGAGCAGTACTTC.

The V gene is TRBV29-1, the J gene TRBJ1-2; D is perhaps TRBD1 (6 bases). The length of the CDR3 is 13 residues. Germline assignment: CDR1 SQVTM and CDR2 ANQGSEA. Trimming took off 2 bases at V and 8 bases at J, with 15 bases between the two ends. DNA of the CDR3: TGCAGCGTTGAACCCACAGGGCTCCGAGGCTACACCTTC. Protein: CSVEPTGLRGYTF.